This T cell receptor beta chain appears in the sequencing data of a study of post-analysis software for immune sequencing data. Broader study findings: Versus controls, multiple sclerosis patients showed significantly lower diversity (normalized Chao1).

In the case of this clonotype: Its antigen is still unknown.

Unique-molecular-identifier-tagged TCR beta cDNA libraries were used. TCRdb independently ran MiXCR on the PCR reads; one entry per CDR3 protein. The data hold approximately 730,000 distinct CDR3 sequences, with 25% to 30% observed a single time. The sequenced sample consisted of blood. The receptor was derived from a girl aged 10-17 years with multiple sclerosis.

The DNA for the CDR3 is TGTGCCAGCAGTTACTCCCCAGGGTACTACAATGAGCAGTTCTTC. Its protein product is CASSYSPGYYNEQFF. The chain recombines TRBV6-2 or TRBV6-3 with TRBJ2-1; tentatively, D is TRBD1 (5 bases). Germline values: CDR1 MNHEY, CDR2 SVGEGT. The CDR3 runs 15 residues. V lost 0 bases to trimming and J lost 3 bases, with 9 bases between them.